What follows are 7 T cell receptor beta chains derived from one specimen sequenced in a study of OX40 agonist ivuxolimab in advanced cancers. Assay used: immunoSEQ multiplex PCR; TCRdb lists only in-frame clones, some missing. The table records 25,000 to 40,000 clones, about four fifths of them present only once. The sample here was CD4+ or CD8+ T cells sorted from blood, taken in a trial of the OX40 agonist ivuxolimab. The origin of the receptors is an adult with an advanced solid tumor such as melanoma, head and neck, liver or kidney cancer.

CDR3 in amino acids: CASSFESSGANVLTF. Written as DNA, the CDR3 is TGTGCCAGCAGCTTCGAGAGCTCTGGGGCCAACGTCCTGACTTTC. This chain uses TRBV7-2 with TRBJ2-6; D uncertain. CDR3 length: 15 amino acids. The germline V gene encodes CDR1 SGHTA and CDR2 FQGNSA. V was trimmed by 3 bases and J by 0 bases, leaving 6 bases between them.

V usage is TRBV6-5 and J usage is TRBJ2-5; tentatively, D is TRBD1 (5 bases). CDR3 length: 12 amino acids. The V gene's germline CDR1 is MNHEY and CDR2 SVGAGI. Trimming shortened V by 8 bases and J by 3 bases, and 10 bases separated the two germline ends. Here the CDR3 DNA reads TGTGCCAGCGGCCGACAGAAAGAGACCCAGTACTTC. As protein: CASGRQKETQYF.

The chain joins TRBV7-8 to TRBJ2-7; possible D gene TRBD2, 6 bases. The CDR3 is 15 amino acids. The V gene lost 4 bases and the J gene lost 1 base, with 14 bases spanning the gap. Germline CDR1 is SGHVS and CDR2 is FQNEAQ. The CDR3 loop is CASSWMPGLSYEQYF. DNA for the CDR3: TGTGCCAGCAGCTGGATGCCGGGACTTTCCTACGAGCAGTACTTC. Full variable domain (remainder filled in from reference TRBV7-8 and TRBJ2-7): GAGVSQSPRYKVAKRGQDVALRCDPISGHVSLFWYQQALGQGPEFLTYFQNEAQLDKSGLPSDRFFAERPEGSVSTLKIQRTQQEDSAVYLCASSWMPGLSYEQYFGPGTRLTVT.

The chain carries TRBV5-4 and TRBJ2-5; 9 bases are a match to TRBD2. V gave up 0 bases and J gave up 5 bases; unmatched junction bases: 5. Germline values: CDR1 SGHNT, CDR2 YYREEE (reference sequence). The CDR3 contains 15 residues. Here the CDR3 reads CASSLGGLARETQYF. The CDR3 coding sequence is TGTGCCAGCAGCTTGGGGGGACTAGCAAGGGAGACCCAGTACTTC.

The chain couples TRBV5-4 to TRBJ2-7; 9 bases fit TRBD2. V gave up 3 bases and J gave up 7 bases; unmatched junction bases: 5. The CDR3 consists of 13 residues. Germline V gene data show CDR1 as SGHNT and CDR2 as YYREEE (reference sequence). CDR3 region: CASSSGLAEEQYF. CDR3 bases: TGTGCCAGCAGCTCGGGACTAGCAGAGGAGCAGTACTTC.

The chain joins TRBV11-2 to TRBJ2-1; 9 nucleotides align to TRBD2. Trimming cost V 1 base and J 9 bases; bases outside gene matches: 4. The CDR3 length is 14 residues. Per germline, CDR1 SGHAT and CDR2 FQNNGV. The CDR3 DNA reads TGTGCCAGCAGCTTAGTAGCGGGAGTCCGTGAGCAGTTCTTC. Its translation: CASSLVAGVREQFF.

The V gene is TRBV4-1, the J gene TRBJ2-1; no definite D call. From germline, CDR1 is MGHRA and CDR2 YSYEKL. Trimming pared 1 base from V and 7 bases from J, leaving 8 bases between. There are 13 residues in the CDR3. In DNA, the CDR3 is TGCGCCAGCAGCCAAGTAGCAGGAAATGAGCAGTTCTTC. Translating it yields CASSQVAGNEQFF.